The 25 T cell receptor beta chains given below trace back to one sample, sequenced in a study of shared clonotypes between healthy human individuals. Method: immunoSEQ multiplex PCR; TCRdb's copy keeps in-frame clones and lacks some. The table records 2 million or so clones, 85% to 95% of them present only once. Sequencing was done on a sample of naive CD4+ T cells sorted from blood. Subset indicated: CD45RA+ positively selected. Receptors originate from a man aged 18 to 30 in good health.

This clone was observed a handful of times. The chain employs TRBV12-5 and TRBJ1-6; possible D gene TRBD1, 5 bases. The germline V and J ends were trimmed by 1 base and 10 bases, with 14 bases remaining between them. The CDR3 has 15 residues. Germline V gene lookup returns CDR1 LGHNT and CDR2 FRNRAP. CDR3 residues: CASGLGLAGTSPLHF. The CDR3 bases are TGTGCTAGTGGTTTGGGCCTCGCGGGGACCTCACCCCTCCACTTT.

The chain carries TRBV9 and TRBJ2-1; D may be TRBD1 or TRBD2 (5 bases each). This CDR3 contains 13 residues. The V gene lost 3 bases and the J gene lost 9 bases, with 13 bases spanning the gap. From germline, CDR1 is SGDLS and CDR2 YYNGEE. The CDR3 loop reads CASSGRLGTEQFF. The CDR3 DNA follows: TGTGCCAGCAGCGGAAGACTTGGGACTGAGCAGTTCTTC.

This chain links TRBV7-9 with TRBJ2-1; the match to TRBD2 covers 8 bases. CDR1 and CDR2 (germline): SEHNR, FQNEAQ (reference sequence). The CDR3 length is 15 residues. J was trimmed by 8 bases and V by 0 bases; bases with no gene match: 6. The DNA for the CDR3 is TGTGCCAGCAGCTTAGCGGCGGCTAGCGGGTATGAGCAGTTCTTC. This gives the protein CASSLAAASGYEQFF.

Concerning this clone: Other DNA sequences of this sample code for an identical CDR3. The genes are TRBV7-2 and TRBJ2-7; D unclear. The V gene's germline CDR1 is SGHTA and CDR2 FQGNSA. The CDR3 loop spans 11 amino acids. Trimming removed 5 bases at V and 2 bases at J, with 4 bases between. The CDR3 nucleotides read TGTGCCAGCAGCGGGGCCTACGAGCAGTACTTC. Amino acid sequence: CASSGAYEQYF.

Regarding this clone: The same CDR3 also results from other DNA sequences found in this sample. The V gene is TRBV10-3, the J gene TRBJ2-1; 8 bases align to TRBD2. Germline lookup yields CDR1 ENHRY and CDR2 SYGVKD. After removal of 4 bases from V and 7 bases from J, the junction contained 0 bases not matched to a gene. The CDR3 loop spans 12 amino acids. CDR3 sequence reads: CAISGLANEQFF. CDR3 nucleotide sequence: TGTGCCATCAGTGGACTAGCGAATGAGCAGTTCTTC.

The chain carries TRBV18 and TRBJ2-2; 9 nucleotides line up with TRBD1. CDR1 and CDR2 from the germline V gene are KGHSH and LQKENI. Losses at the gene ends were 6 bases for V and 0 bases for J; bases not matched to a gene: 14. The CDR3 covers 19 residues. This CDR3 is CASSLERLGTGSNTGELFF. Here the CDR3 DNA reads TGTGCCAGCTCCCTAGAACGACTCGGGACAGGGTCGAACACCGGGGAGCTGTTTTTT.

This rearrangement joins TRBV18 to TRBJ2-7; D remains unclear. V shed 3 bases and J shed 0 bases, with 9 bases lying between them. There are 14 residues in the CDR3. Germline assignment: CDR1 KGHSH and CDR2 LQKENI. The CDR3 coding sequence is TGTGCCAGCTCACCTTCCAGCATCTCCTACGAGCAGTACTTC. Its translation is CASSPSSISYEQYF.

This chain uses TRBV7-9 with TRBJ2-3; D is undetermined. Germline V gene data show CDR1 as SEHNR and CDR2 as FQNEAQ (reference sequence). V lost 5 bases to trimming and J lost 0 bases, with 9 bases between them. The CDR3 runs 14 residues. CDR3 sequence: CASSLTYSTDTQYF. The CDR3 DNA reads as TGTGCCAGCAGCCTTACTTATAGCACAGATACGCAGTATTTT. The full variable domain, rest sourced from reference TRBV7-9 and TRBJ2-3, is DTGVSQNPRHKITKRGQNVTFRCDPISEHNRLYWYRQTLGQGPEFLTYFQNEAQLEKSRLLSDRFSAERPKGSFSTLEIQRTEQGDSAMYLCASSLTYSTDTQYFGPGTRLTVL.

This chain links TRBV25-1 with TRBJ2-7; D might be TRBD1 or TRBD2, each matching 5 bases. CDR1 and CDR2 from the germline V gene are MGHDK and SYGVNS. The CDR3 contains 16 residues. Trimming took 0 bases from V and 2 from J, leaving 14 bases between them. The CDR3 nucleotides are TGTGCCAGCAGTGAATATAGCGCAGGGTCTACCTACGAGCAGTACTTC. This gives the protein CASSEYSAGSTYEQYF.

CDR3 residues: CASTTGLFCNEQFF. In nucleotides, the CDR3 is TGTGCCAGCACCACAGGGCTCTTCTGCAATGAGCAGTTCTTC. The chain has TRBV21-1 and TRBJ2-1; the table names TRBD1, a call not compared with the DNA. TRBV21-1 has pseudogene status. This CDR3 has 14 residues.

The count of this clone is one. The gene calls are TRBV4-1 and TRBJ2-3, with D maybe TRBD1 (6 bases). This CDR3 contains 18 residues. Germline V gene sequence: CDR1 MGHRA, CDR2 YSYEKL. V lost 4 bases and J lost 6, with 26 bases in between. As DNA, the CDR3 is TGCGCCAGCAGCCGCAACCCGAAGGGACAAAATCAACCCGATACGCAGTATTTT. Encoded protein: CASSRNPKGQNQPDTQYF.

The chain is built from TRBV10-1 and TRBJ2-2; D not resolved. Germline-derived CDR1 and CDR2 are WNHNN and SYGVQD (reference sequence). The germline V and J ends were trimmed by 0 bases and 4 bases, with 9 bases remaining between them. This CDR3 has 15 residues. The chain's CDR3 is CASSESSHLTGELFF. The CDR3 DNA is TGCGCCAGCAGTGAGTCGAGTCACCTCACCGGGGAGCTGTTTTTT.

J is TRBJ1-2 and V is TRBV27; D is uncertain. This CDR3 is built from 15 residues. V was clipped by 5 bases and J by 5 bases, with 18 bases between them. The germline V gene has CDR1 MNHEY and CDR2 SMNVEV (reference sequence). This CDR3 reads CASSKSDPRSYGYTF. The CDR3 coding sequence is TGTGCCAGCAGTAAATCGGACCCGAGGTCGTATGGCTACACCTTC.

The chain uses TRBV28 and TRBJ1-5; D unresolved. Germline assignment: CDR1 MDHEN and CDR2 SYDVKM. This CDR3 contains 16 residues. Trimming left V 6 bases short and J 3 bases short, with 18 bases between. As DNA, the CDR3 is TGTGCCAGCAGACCTCCTCGGGGAGGGTACAATCAGCCCCAGCATTTT. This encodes CASRPPRGGYNQPQHF.

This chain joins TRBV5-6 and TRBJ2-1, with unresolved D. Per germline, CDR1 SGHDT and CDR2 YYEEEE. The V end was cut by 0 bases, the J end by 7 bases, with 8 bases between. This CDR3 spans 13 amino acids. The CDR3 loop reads CASSLDGRNEQFF. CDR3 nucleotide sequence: TGTGCCAGCAGCTTGGATGGGCGGAATGAGCAGTTCTTC. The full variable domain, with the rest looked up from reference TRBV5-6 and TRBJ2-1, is DAGVTQSPTHLIKTRGQQVTLRCSPKSGHDTVSWYQQALGQGPQFIFQYYEEEERQRGNFPDRFSGHQFPNYSSELNVNALLLGDSALYLCASSLDGRNEQFFGPGTRLTVL.

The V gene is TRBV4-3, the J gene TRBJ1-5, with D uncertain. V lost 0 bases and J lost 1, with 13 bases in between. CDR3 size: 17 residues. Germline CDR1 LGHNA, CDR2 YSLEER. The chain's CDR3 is CASSQDRKGSSNQPQHF. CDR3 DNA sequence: TGCGCCAGCAGCCAAGATCGGAAGGGATCAAGCAATCAGCCCCAGCATTTT.

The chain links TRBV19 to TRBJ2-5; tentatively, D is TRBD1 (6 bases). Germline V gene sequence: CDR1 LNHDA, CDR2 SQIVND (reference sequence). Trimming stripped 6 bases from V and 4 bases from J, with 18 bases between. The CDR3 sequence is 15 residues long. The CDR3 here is CASRRDGTWAETQYF. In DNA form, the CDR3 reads TGTGCCAGTAGGAGAGACGGGACATGGGCAGAGACCCAGTACTTC.

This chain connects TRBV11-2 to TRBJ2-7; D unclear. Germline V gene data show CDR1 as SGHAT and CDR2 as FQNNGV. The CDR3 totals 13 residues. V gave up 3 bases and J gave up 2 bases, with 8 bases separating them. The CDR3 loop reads CASSLGVAYEQYF. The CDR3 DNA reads TGTGCCAGCAGCTTGGGCGTTGCCTACGAGCAGTACTTC.

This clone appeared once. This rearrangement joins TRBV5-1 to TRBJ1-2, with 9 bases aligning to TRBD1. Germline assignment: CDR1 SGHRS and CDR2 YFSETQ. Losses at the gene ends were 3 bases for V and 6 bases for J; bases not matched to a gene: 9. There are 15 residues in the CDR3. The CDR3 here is CASSWAGTGSDGYTF. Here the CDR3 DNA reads TGCGCCAGCAGCTGGGCCGGGACAGGGAGTGATGGCTACACCTTC.

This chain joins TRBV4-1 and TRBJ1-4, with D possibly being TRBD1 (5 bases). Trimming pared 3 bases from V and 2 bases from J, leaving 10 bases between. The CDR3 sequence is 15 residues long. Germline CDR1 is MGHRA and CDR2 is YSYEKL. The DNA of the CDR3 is TGCGCCAGCAGCCAGGGGGAGGGCACTAATGAAAAACTGTTTTTT. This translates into CASSQGEGTNEKLFF.

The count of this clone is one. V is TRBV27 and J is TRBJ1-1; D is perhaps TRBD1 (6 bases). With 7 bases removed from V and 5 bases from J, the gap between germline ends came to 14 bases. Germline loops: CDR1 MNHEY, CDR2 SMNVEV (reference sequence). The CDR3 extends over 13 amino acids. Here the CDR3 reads CASTLFRGTEAFF. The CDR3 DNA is TGTGCCAGCACCCTTTTTAGGGGGACTGAAGCTTTCTTT.

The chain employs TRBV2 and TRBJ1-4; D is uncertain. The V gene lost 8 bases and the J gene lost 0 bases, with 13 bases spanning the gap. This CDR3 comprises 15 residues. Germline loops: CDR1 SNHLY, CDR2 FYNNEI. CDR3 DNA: TGTGCCAGCGGCAAGGCAGGTGCAACTAATGAAAAACTGTTTTTT. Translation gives CASGKAGATNEKLFF.

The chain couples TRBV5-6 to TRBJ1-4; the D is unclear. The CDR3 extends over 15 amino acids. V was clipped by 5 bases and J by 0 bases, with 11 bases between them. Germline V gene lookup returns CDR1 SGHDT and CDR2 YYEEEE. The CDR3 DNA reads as TGTGCCAGCAGGTTGACTCGGGCAACTAATGAAAAACTGTTTTTT. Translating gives CASRLTRATNEKLFF.

Here the CDR3 reads CASSSLSGIWLNYGYTF. The CDR3 DNA sequence: TGTGCCAGCAGTTCCCTTTCTGGCATTTGGCTGAACTATGGCTACACCTTC. This chain joins TRBV28 and TRBJ1-2; D is uncertain. This CDR3 comprises 17 residues. Germline CDR1 reads MDHEN; CDR2 reads SYDVKM. The V end was cut by 4 bases, the J end by 2 bases, with 20 bases between.

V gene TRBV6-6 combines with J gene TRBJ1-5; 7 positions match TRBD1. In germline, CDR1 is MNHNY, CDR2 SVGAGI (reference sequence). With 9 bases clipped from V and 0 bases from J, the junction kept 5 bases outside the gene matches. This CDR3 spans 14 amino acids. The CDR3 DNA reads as TGTGCCAGTACGGGACAGCTTAGCAATCAGCCCCAGCATTTT. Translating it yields CASTGQLSNQPQHF.